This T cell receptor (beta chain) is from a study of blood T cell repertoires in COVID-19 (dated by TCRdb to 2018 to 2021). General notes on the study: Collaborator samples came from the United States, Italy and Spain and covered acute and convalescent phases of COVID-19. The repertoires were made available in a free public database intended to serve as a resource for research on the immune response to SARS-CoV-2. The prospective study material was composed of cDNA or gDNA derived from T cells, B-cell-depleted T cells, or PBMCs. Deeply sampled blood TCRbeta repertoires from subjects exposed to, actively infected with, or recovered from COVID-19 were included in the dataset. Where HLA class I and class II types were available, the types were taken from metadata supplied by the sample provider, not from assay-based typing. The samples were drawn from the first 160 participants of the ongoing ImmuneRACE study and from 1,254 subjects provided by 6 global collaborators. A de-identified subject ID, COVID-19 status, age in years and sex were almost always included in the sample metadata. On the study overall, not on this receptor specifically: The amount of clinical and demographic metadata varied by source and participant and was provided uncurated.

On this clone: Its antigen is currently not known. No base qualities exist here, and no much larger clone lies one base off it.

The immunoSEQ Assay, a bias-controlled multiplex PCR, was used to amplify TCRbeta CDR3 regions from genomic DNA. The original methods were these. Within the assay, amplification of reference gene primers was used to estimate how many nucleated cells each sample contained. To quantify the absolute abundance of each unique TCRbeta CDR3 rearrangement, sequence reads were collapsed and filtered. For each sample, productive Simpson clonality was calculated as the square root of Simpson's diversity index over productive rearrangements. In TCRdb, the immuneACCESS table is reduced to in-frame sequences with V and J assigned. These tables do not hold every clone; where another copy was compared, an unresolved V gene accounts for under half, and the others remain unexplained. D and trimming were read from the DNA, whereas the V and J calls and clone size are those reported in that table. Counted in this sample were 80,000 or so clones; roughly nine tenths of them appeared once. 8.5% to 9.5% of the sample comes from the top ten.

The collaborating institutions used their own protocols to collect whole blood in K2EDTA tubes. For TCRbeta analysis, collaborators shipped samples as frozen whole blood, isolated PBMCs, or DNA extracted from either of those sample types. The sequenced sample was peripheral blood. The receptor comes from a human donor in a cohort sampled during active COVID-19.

CDR3 sequence: CAWSGGTGVNLISSYNEQFF. The DNA sequence is as follows: TGTGCCTGGAGTGGTGGGACAGGCGTCAACCTAATAAGCTCCTACAATGAGCAGTTCTTC. The receptor chain draws on TRBV30 and TRBJ2-1; TRBD1 aligns with 8 central bases. Relative to germline, V is missing 1 base and J is missing 0 bases, with 17 bases of the junction outside any gene match. CDR1 and CDR2 are drawn from the germline V gene (reference sequence): GTSNPN, SVGIG. From the cysteine through the phenylalanine, the CDR3 covers 20 amino acids. Just the 60-base CDR3 DNA is kept, in frame starting at base 1.